A few counts support the clone carrying this T cell receptor beta chain. Its antigen remains unidentified. RNA transcripts gave rise to amplified TCR beta CDR3 regions. First-round RT-PCR of the TCR CDR3 relied on the HTBI primer set. TCRdb ran MiXCR on the multiplex PCR reads and lists one entry per CDR3 protein. The table lists roughly 550,000 distinct CDR3 sequences, about 16% of them singletons, with about 31% in the top ten. Deletions cut 3 bases from V and 0 bases from J, with 15 bases between. This CDR3 is 15 amino acids long. Germline V gives CDR1 DFQATT, CDR2 SNEGSKA (reference sequence). Disease lasting under 3 months, a NOSPECS grade of at least 4, and a Clinical Activity Score of at least 3 were features of the ophthalmopathy patients. Diagnoses were established using clinical symptoms, serum thyroxine and TRAb, thyroid ultrasound and orbital computed tomography. Using 9.5 to 10 ml of fresh peripheral blood, PBMCs were prepared.

This specimen comes from a study of T cells in Graves' hyperthyroidism and ophthalmopathy. Whole-study results and caveats: Researchers found most expanded thyroid clonotypes above 0.001 in blood as well.

The sequence was obtained from a woman between 25 and 40 years old with Graves' ophthalmopathy. The chain recombines TRBV20-1 with TRBJ2-7, with a tentative D call TRBD1 (5 bases). Sequences were obtained from blood. The CDR3 protein is CSASPGYRSSYEQYF. For the CDR3, the DNA is TGCAGTGCTAGCCCCGGCTACAGGAGCTCCTACGAGCAGTACTTC.